This record looks at one T cell receptor beta chain sequence and its context. This clonotype showed up just once. This receptor's antigen is unknown. No quality values exist for individual bases; no much larger clone is one base distant. CDR1 MNHEY and CDR2 SMNVEV are derived from the germline V gene (reference sequence). Measured from the cysteine to the phenylalanine, the CDR3 is 15 residues long. Just CDR3 DNA is preserved here, 45 bases in frame from base 1. V gives up 3 bases and J gives up 2 bases, and the segment between their germline ends measures 8 bases. The donors were some 36 Caucasian individuals from Russia, aged roughly 6 to 100 years, who were systemically healthy. Each donor gave 8 to 10 milliliters of peripheral blood, drawn into EDTA-treated Vacutainer tubes. Ficoll-Paque density-gradient centrifugation was used to isolate PBMCs, with at least 6.5 million per sample. Total RNA was extracted from PBMCs with Trizol reagent, with at least 5 micrograms obtained per sample. For every donor, flow cytometry on a PBMC aliquot measured the percentage of naive CD45RAhigh/CD27high T cells.

This sample was included in a study of blood T cells in healthy people across ages (dated by TCRdb to between 2014 and 2017). Study-level background: In model experiments, template switching captured about one uniquely barcoded TCR beta cDNA molecule for every two T cells. To track age-related changes in TCR beta repertoire diversity, the study relied on deep sequencing normalized with unique cDNA molecular identifiers. The donors were split into four age groups: young (average 16 years), middle-aged (roughly 40), aged (around 67) and long-lived (roughly 86). Two additional independent replicas of 1 million unique cDNA reads from the same blood draw were analyzed for two donors (one aged 18 to 30 and one aged 80 or older).

Results and caveats for the whole study, not just this receptor: The long-lived group showed more naive CD4+ T cells, fewer expanded clones and increased TCR diversity than the aged group, suggesting age selection. The CMV infection status of donors was not known, potentially confounding age-related changes in expanded clonotypes. Observed TCR beta diversity per million T cells fell roughly linearly with age, and a significant reduction was already apparent by age around 44. A strong correlation was found between observed TCR beta diversity and the percentage of naive T cells measured by flow cytometry. Estimates of total diversity based on one million sequenced T cells were regarded as lower bounds and as underestimates. Because profiling used bulk unsorted PBMCs, naive and antigen-experienced compartments could not be compared conclusively.

Library generation was performed with 5' RACE. Sequencing instrument: Illumina HiSeq 2500. A second PCR of 7 to 11 cycles was run with a J-beta primer mix and a sample-barcoded 5' primer. Each TCR beta cDNA molecule received a unique molecular identifier from a template-switch 5' adaptor carrying 12 random nucleotides. At least 2.5 million CDR3-containing paired-end reads were obtained from each sample. First-strand cDNA synthesis was performed from all RNA using the Mint cDNA synthesis kit, with priming by a TRBC-specific oligonucleotide. Following uracil-DNA glycosylase treatment, all cDNA underwent a first 18-cycle PCR with the universal primers M1SS and BC2_uni_R. On the study's bioinformatics: For normalization, 1 million high-quality reads, each with a distinct molecular identifier, were randomly selected from each sample. Reads sharing molecular identifiers were discarded rather than binned into consensus sequences. MiTCR, run with a Q25 quality threshold and the strictest error-elimination algorithm, handled CDR3 identification, clonotype clustering and error correction. A nonparametric unseen species model with Euler transformation was used to estimate lower-bound total TCR beta diversity. TCRdb reprocessed the public reads (quality trimming at Q25 with fastp, clone calling with MiXCR) and kept in-frame beta chains. Each CDR3 protein gets just one entry, which takes the most common genes and DNA from the rows behind it. TCRdb, rather than the study authors, made the V and J calls. This sample holds hundreds of thousands of distinct CDR3 sequences; approximately 25% were observed only once. The ten biggest clones cover 9.4% of the sample.

This sample was shared with a second study, whose subject was T cells of mothers and their children. The other study reports the following: Nine systemically healthy Caucasian individuals, comprising three mothers and their six children, were included as donors. cDNA synthesis consumed the entire amount of extracted RNA, loaded at about 1.6 ug RNA in each 15 ul reaction. Sample barcodes and 2-4 random nucleotides were added via the M1S primer in the second PCR. Over 8.5 million TCR beta CDR3 reads came from each mother, compared with approximately 2.8 million reads from each child. Thymic selection shapes the output of TCR recombination in a similar way in related and unrelated pairs, and inherited differences have a minor effect. Normalized repertoire overlap was always found to be slightly, but never significantly, higher in related mother-child pairs than in unrelated mother-child pairs. No persistent microchimeric T cell clones were detected, at a sensitivity of approximately 90 clones per million clonotypes. In the study, deep NGS was used to compare the TCR beta repertoires of mothers and children, and features distinguishing related mother-child pairs from unrelated individuals were sought. The mean age was around 42 +/- 4 years for the mothers and around 11 +/- 4 years for the children. Libraries were sequenced on Illumina HiSeq 2000 with 100+100 nt paired-end reads after adapter ligation with NEBNext reagents. To prevent cross-contamination, the mother and child libraries were prepared a month apart and were sequenced in separate runs. Each donor had between roughly 450,000 and 2,100,000 distinct TCR beta clonotypes identified. Naive TCR beta clonotypes were estimated from low-frequency clonotypes matched to each donor's FACS-determined naive share, without sorting.

The TCR sequence derives from a boy younger than 18 in good health. The chain links TRBV27 with TRBJ2-6, with the D assignment possibly TRBD1 or TRBD2, given 5 matching bases for each. The sequenced sample consisted of blood. The CDR3 amino acid sequence is: CASSFLGPGANVLTF. The DNA sequence is as follows: TGTGCCAGCAGTTTTTTGGGACCTGGGGCCAACGTCCTGACTTTC.